The clone carrying this T cell receptor beta chain has more than one count but fewer than ten. Its target is unknown. Germline V gene sequence: CDR1 MNHEY, CDR2 SVGAGI. This CDR3 spans 15 amino acids. Trimming stripped 6 bases from V and 0 bases from J, with 13 bases between. With 60 Vbeta and 13 Jbeta primers, the PCR was carried out. Using immunoSEQ multiplex PCR, the repertoire was profiled, and TCRdb retains in-frame clones only, with some absent. The sample carries 110,000 to 150,000 clones, 75% to 80% recorded once. The data stem from a study of cytomegalovirus exposure and HLA in healthy donors. Study results and limitations: A prior analysis recorded that most TCR beta V segments were productive about 87% or about 30% of the time. HLA restriction was apparent for most CMV-associated TCR beta chains in a later analysis. In vitro, three CMV-associated chains proved specific for CMV antigens. Accurate predictions that matched the HLA-A and HLA-B alleles of most subjects were reportedly made from TCR beta sequences.

The sequenced sample was PBMCs. This clonotype was sampled from a man between 18 and 35 years old in good health and CMV-seronegative. The J gene is TRBJ2-3, the V gene TRBV6-5, with TRBD2 as a possible D gene (5 bases). CDR3 protein: CASSHGRVSTDTQYF. The CDR3 coding sequence is TGTGCCAGCAGCCACGGGCGGGTTAGCACAGATACGCAGTATTTT.